The entry below describes one T cell receptor beta chain. The target antigen is unknown. TCRdb's copy holds only in-frame clones and misses some; the assay was immunoSEQ multiplex PCR. The sample contains under 150,000 clones, about 91% of which appear only once. This entry belongs to a study of T cell responses to AZD1222 COVID-19 vaccine. Study observations and caveats: No day 14 peak samples; only post-peak repertoires were characterized.

V was trimmed by 2 bases and J by 9 bases, leaving 11 bases between them. CDR1 and CDR2 (germline): ENHRY, SYGVKD. The CDR3 totals 13 residues. The sequence derives from an adult in good health. The V call is TRBV10-3, the J call TRBJ1-5; no clear D gene. This specimen was peripheral blood, taken on day 0 of AZD1222 vaccination. Written as DNA, the CDR3 is TGTGCCATCAGTGAGGACGGAATGAGGCCCCAGCATTTT. Its protein product is CAISEDGMRPQHF.